This T cell receptor (beta chain) appears in the sequencing data of a study of response to subunit inactivated influenza vaccine (dated by TCRdb to 2016 to 2019). About the study as a whole: The study used deep quantitative T cell receptor repertoire profiling to track responses to a trivalent subunit inactivated influenza vaccine.

The library was made by RT-PCR. Sequencing relied on an Illumina HiSeq 2500. Using fastp at Q25 and MiXCR, TCRdb reprocessed the public reads and kept productive beta chains. Rows merge per CDR3 protein into single entries with the most common DNA and genes. This sample has approximately 480,000 distinct CDR3 sequences in its table, and 9.5% to 13% of those were observed once. Of the sample, about 12% falls within the top ten clones. The study at large found these results: It was suggested by the authors that each seasonal influenza vaccination may recruit only a limited number of new T cells.

This clonotype has a handful of counts. The antigen this receptor binds is unknown. Relative to the germline gene, one junction end is altered; a read error may explain this. From the cysteine up to the phenylalanine, the CDR3 has a length of 16 residues. Just the 48-base CDR3 DNA is kept, in frame starting at base 1. This sample's time point label indicates: 45 days after influenza vaccine administration. Rearrangement joined TRBV12-3 or TRBV12-4 to TRBJ2-3; the D segment cannot be called with confidence. The sample in question was PBMCs from blood, obtained about 40 days after vaccination. This sequence originates from a man aged 50 to 59 who received an inactivated influenza vaccine. Donor details come from another sample of the same person, matched by shared clones. The DNA sequence follows: TGTTCCAGCAGTTTGGGTATGGGGTTTACCTCAGATACGCAGTATTTT. The resulting protein is CSSSLGMGFTSDTQYF.